Below are 10 T cell receptor beta chains sequenced from a single sample in a study of cytomegalovirus exposure and HLA in healthy donors. Assay used: immunoSEQ multiplex PCR; TCRdb lists only in-frame clones, some missing. The data hold approximately 110,000 clones, with 90% to 95% observed a single time. The source material was PBMCs. The receptors stem from a woman aged 18-30 years in good health and CMV-seronegative.

The rearrangement links TRBV4-1 to TRBJ1-5, with TRBD1 as a possible D gene (5 bases). V was shortened by 1 base and J by 1 base, with 11 bases between the two germline ends. CDR3 length equals 16 residues. CDR1 and CDR2 (germline): MGHRA, YSYEKL. The CDR3 protein is CASSQGGPWSNQPQHF. The CDR3 nucleotides are TGCGCCAGCAGCCAAGGGGGCCCATGGAGCAATCAGCCCCAGCATTTT.

The chain links TRBV9 to TRBJ2-2, with 7 bases matching TRBD2. The ends lost 1 base at V and 7 bases at J; junction bases unmatched: 7. CDR3 length equals 15 residues. Looked up from germline, CDR1 is SGDLS and CDR2 is YYNGEE. DNA for the CDR3: TGTGCCAGCAGCGTATTGGCTAGCGGCATCGGGGAGCTGTTTTTT. Protein sequence: CASSVLASGIGELFF.

The genes are TRBV10-3 and TRBJ2-2; TRBD1 aligns across 9 bases. This CDR3 comprises 14 residues. Trimming at V came to 6 bases and at J to 4 bases, leaving 3 bases not matched to a gene. CDR1 and CDR2 from the germline V gene are ENHRY and SYGVKD. In DNA, the CDR3 is TGTGCCATCAGGGGGACAGGGTCCACCGGGGAGCTGTTTTTT. This codes for CAIRGTGSTGELFF.

This sequence joins TRBV6-5 and TRBJ2-5; D is perhaps TRBD1 (6 bases). There are 15 residues in the CDR3. Trimming shortened V by 8 bases and J by 4 bases, and 20 bases separated the two germline ends. The germline V gene encodes CDR1 MNHEY and CDR2 SVGAGI. The CDR3 reads CASSLSYRVPETQYF. The CDR3 DNA is TGTGCCAGCTCCCTCTCGTACAGGGTTCCAGAGACCCAGTACTTC.

The chain uses TRBV2 and TRBJ2-1; a possible D gene is TRBD2 (5 bases). The CDR3 extends over 15 amino acids. V was cut by 4 bases and J by 0 bases, with 10 bases left in between. In germline, CDR1 is SNHLY, CDR2 FYNNEI. The CDR3 protein is CASSVVGSSYNEQFF. CDR3 DNA: TGTGCCAGCAGTGTAGTGGGGAGCTCCTACAATGAGCAGTTCTTC.

The rearrangement joins TRBV30 to TRBJ2-1, with a tentative D call TRBD2 (6 bases). CDR3 length: 14 residues. The germline V gene encodes CDR1 GTSNPN and CDR2 SVGIG (reference sequence). V dropped 8 bases and J dropped 0 bases, with 14 bases sitting between them. The DNA for the CDR3 is TGTGCCGGAGAGCGGGTAAGCTCCTACAATGAGCAGTTCTTC. Its protein is CAGERVSSYNEQFF.

V gene TRBV6-6 combines with J gene TRBJ1-2, with 8 bases lining up with TRBD1. CDR3 length: 15 residues. Losses at the gene ends were 5 bases for V and 5 bases for J; bases not matched to a gene: 10. Germline V gives CDR1 MNHNY, CDR2 SVGAGI (reference sequence). For the CDR3, the DNA is TGTGCCAGCAGTACCTCGGACAGGGACTGGTATGGCTACACCTTC. Translating it yields CASSTSDRDWYGYTF.

This sequence joins TRBV4-1 and TRBJ2-7; possible D gene TRBD1, 6 bases. CDR3 length: 15 amino acids. V shed 1 base and J shed 7 bases, with 17 bases lying between them. The germline V gene has CDR1 MGHRA and CDR2 YSYEKL. DNA for the CDR3: TGCGCCAGCAGCCAAGCCCCAACAGGGACGGTAGAGCAGTACTTC. This sequence encodes CASSQAPTGTVEQYF.

V and J are TRBV5-6 and TRBJ1-6, with TRBD1 identical over 9 bases. The CDR3 is 14 amino acids. V was clipped by 4 bases and J by 7 bases; unmatched bases: 3. Germline CDR1 SGHDT, CDR2 YYEEEE. DNA of the CDR3: TGTGCCAGCAGCGTGGGACAGGGCAATTCACCCCTCCACTTT. It is translated as CASSVGQGNSPLHF. Full variable domain (remainder filled in from reference TRBV5-6 and TRBJ1-6): DAGVTQSPTHLIKTRGQQVTLRCSPKSGHDTVSWYQQALGQGPQFIFQYYEEEERQRGNFPDRFSGHQFPNYSSELNVNALLLGDSALYLCASSVGQGNSPLHFGNGTRLTVT.

CDR3 sequence (DNA): TGTGCCAGCAGCTCCCCGCTGGCGGTCGCCCAGTACTTC. Translation gives CASSSPLAVAQYF. The V call is TRBV11-2, the J call TRBJ2-5; no clear D gene. This CDR3 contains 13 residues. Germline V CDR1 and CDR2: SGHAT, FQNNGV. V was trimmed by 4 bases and J by 9 bases, leaving 15 bases between them.